This TCR beta chain was identified during a study of regulatory T cells in long-lasting Graves disease. CDR3 regions were amplified by Arm-PCR using iRepertoire HTBI primers to build TCR beta libraries. From the multiplex PCR reads, TCRdb called clonotypes with MiXCR, one entry per CDR3 protein. The sample gives 410,000 or so distinct CDR3 sequences, about 15% of which show up once; about a sixth is in the top ten. With 3 bases removed from V and 5 bases from J, the gap between germline ends came to 26 bases. CDR1 and CDR2 (germline): LGHNA, YNFKEQ. The CDR3 runs to 19 residues. Points from the study as a whole: The work looked only at peripheral blood and did not look at thyroid tissue.

Notes on this clonotype: What it recognizes is unknown.

Time point described: newly diagnosed GD, antithyroid drugs for less than 3 months. RNA isolated from PBMCs was used to make the TCR library. This same sample was also part of a study on T cells in Graves' hyperthyroidism and ophthalmopathy. Turning to that study: First-round RT-PCR with HTBI primers amplified the TCR CDR3 region.

Here the sequenced sample was peripheral blood mononuclear cells (PBMCs), taken at new diagnosis, from a patient treated with antithyroid drugs. J is TRBJ2-1 and V is TRBV4-2, with D unresolved. The origin of this receptor is a woman aged 25 to 45 with Graves disease. CDR3 nucleotide sequence: TGTGCCAGCAGCCACGCTTTACTCCGTATAGGAAGTCCGAACAATGAGCAGTTCTTC. Translated, it gives CASSHALLRIGSPNNEQFF.